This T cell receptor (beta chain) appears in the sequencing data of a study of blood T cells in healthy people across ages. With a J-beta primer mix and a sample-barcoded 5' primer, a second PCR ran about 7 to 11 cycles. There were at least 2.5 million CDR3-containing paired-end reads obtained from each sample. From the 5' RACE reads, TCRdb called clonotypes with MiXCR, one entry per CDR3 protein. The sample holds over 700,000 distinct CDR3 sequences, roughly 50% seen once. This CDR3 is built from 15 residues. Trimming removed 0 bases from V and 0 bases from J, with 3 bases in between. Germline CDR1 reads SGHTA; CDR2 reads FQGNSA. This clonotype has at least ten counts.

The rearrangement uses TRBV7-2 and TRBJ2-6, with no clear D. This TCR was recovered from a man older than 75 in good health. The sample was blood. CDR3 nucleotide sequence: TGTGCCAGCAGCTTAGCAGTCTCTGGGGCCAACGTCCTGACTTTC. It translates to CASSLAVSGANVLTF.